Below, 7 T cell receptor beta chains from the same sample are listed, as sequenced in a study of neurological immune-mediated disorders. TCRdb independently ran MiXCR on the 5' RACE reads; one entry per CDR3 protein. The table has 55,000 to 70,000 distinct CDR3 sequences, around 4.7% seen once; the top ten hold approximately 3.5%. The sample comprised PBMCs. These receptors all stem from a woman aged 50 to 60 with multiple sclerosis.

This clonotype was seen many times. Here the CDR3 DNA reads TGTGCCAGCAGCTTAAGGCCAGGGGGCCGGACAGATACGCAGTATTTT. Its translation: CASSLRPGGRTDTQYF. The chain recombines TRBV7-2 with TRBJ2-3, with 8 bases lining up with TRBD1. The CDR3 length is 16 residues. The J segment lost 3 bases and the V segment lost 2 bases, leaving 7 bases of the junction unmatched. Germline CDR1 reads SGHTA; CDR2 reads FQGNSA.

This clonotype was counted many times. The chain recombines TRBV2 with TRBJ1-1; 8 nucleotides align to TRBD1. The germline CDR1 and CDR2 sequences are SNHLY and FYNNEI. This CDR3 contains 14 residues. V gave up 1 base and J gave up 4 bases; unmatched junction bases: 2. CDR3 bases: TGTGCCAGCAGTGAAGGACAGGGGATCACTGAAGCTTTCTTT. This sequence encodes CASSEGQGITEAFF.

This clonotype was found many times. The chain has TRBV7-2 and TRBJ2-3; D could derive from TRBD1 or TRBD2 (7 bases each). Germline-derived CDR1 and CDR2 are SGHTA and FQGNSA. The CDR3 is 15 amino acids. The ends were cut back, 5 bases at V and 6 bases at J, with 18 bases in the middle. As DNA, the CDR3 is TGTGCCAGCAGCGGCAACAGGGGAGGGTGGGATACGCAGTATTTT. Amino acids: CASSGNRGGWDTQYF. The variable domain in full, completed from reference TRBV7-2 and TRBJ2-3, reads GAGVSQSPSNKVTEKGKDVELRCDPISGHTALYWYRQSLGQGLEFLIYFQGNSAPDKSGLPSDRFSAERTGGSVSTLTIQRTQQEDSAVYLCASSGNRGGWDTQYFGPGTRLTVL.

This clonotype was observed at least ten times. The chain uses TRBV5-6 and TRBJ1-1; D is unresolved. The CDR3 sequence is 19 residues long. Trimming removed 1 base from V and 0 bases from J, with 22 bases in between. Looked up from germline, CDR1 is SGHDT and CDR2 is YYEEEE. DNA of the CDR3: TGTGCCAGCAGCTTGAGCTACTTGGGCGGGATGAACATGAACACTGAAGCTTTCTTT. This sequence encodes CASSLSYLGGMNMNTEAFF.

This clonotype was recorded at least ten times. This may arise from a read error, as a much more abundant clone is one base away. The V call is TRBV20-1, the J call TRBJ2-7; no clear D. From germline, CDR1 is DFQATT and CDR2 SNEGSKA (reference sequence). V lost 0 bases to trimming and J lost 7 bases, with 19 bases between them. This CDR3 spans 15 amino acids. CDR3 in amino acids: CSARDASTFKEEQYF. CDR3 DNA sequence: TGCAGTGCTAGAGATGCGTCGACTTTCAAGGAAGAGCAGTACTTC.

This clonotype appeared many times. V and J are TRBV29-1 and TRBJ1-1; a possible D gene is TRBD1 (5 bases). CDR3 length equals 14 residues. CDR1 is SQVTM and CDR2 is ANQGSEA in the germline V gene. The V and J ends lost 7 bases and 3 bases respectively, with 18 bases between them. The CDR3 region has the DNA TGCAGCGCCCTGGGGTGGGGCAGTGACACTGAAGCTTTCTTT. Its protein is CSALGWGSDTEAFF.

Many counts were recorded for this clonotype. The rearrangement links TRBV20-1 to TRBJ2-7; 10 bases map to TRBD2. V lost 0 bases and J lost 2; bases outside the gene matches: 7. This CDR3 comprises 16 residues. Germline V gives CDR1 DFQATT, CDR2 SNEGSKA (reference sequence). CDR3 residues: CSARDPSAGGTYEQYF. The CDR3 DNA is TGCAGTGCTAGAGATCCTTCAGCGGGGGGGACCTACGAGCAGTACTTC.